The following is a T cell receptor (beta chain) sequence with its context. These data originate in a study of blood T cell repertoires in COVID-19. Study-wide background: PBMCs, B-cell-depleted T cells, or T cells were the source of the cDNA or gDNA that made up the material.

Assay: immunoSEQ multiplex PCR; the TCRdb copy retains only in-frame clones and omits some. Here the sample spans fewer than 150,000 clones, less than 85% being singletons. This CDR3 region has 14 residues. Germline-derived CDR1 and CDR2 are SGHNT and YYREEE (reference sequence). With 2 bases removed from V and 5 bases from J, the gap between germline ends came to 13 bases. The sequence was collected from a woman over 75 in a cohort sampled during active or convalescent COVID-19. This chain uses TRBV5-4 with TRBJ2-5; no reliable D call. Sequenced input: peripheral blood. CDR3 DNA sequence: TGTGCCAGCAGCTTTAGATCTGGAGAGGAGACCCAGTACTTC. It specifies CASSFRSGEETQYF.